This T cell receptor (beta chain) was profiled in a study of blood T cells in healthy people across ages. Study results and limitations: With age, beta diversity per million T cells declined roughly linearly, significantly by approximately 40.

The CDR3 totals 16 residues. CDR1 MNHEY and CDR2 SMNVEV come from the germline V gene (reference sequence). The junction had 8 bases not matched to a gene; V was cut back by 3 bases and J by 5 bases. Using a J-beta primer mix together with a sample-barcoded 5' primer, a second PCR was run for roughly 6 to 12 cycles. In TCRdb, the 5' RACE reads were re-called with MiXCR into one record per CDR3 protein. The table has under 2 million distinct CDR3 sequences, roughly 30% seen once. Donation came from healthy Caucasian individuals in Russia who were aged 6 to 90. This clonotype was counted only a few times. Its antigen is unknown.

This TCR came from a woman aged 25 to 39 in good health. The chain recombines TRBV27 with TRBJ2-3; TRBD2 aligns across 10 bases. Sample: blood. The CDR3 DNA reads as TGTGCCAGCAGTTTGCTAGCGGGGGAAGTGGGAGATACGCAGTATTTT. This gives the protein CASSLLAGEVGDTQYF.